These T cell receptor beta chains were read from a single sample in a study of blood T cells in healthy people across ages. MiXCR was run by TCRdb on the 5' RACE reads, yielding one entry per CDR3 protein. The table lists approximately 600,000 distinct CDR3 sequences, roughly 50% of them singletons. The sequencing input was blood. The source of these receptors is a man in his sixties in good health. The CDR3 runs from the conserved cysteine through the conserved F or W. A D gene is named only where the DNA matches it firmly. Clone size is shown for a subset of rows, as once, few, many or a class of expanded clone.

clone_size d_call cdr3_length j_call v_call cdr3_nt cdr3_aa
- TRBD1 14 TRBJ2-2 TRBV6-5 TGTGCCAGCAGTTACTCACAGGGGTCCGGGGAGCTGTTTTTT CASSYSQGSGELFF
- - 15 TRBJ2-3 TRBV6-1 TGTGCCAGCAGTGAAATGGGGGTCGGTACAGATACGCAGTATTTT CASSEMGVGTDTQYF
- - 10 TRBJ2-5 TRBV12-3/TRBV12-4 TGTGCCAGTTTTCAAGAGACCCAGTACTTC CASFQETQYF
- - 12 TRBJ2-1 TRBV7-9 TGTGCCAGCAGCATGGGGGCAGGTGAGCAGTTCTTC CASSMGAGEQFF
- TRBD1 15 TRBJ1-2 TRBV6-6 TGTGCCAGCAGGCCGGGGGGACAGGGGACCTATGGCTACACCTTC CASRPGGQGTYGYTF
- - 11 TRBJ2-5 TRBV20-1 TGCAGTGCCATAGGTGGAGAGACCCAGTACTTC CSAIGGETQYF
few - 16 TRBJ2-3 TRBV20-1 TGCAGTGCTTTACCAAGGGACCGGGGGCCTACAGATACGCAGTATTTT CSALPRDRGPTDTQYF
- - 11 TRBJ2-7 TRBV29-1 TGCAGCGTTGTTGGAGACTACGAGCAGTACTTC CSVVGDYEQYF
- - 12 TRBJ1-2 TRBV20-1 TGCAGTGCTACCCCCCCTAGGGTTGGCTACACCTTC CSATPPRVGYTF
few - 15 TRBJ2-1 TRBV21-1 TGTGCCAGCAGCAAAGCAGTCAGGCAGTACAATGAGCAGTTCTTC CASSKAVRQYNEQFF
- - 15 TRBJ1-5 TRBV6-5 TGTGCCAGCAGTCCCATGGGGATGGACAATCAGCCCCAGCATTTT CASSPMGMDNQPQHF
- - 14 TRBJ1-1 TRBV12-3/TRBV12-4 TGTGCCAGCAGCCCCGGGGGCTGGAACACTGAAGCTTTCTTT CASSPGGWNTEAFF
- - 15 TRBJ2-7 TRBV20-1 TGCAGTGCTAGCTTCGCGGGGCATAATCTCTACGAGCAGTACTTC CSASFAGHNLYEQYF
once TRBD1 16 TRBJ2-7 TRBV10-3 TGTGCCATCAGTCCCCTCATCTGGACAGGGACCTACGAGCAGTACTTC CAISPLIWTGTYEQYF
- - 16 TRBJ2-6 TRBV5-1 TGCGCCAGCAGTCAGGGCCCGCGCTCTGGGGCCAACGTCCTGACTTTC CASSQGPRSGANVLTF
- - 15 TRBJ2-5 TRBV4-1 TGCGCCAGCAGTCCACTAGGGGACACGTGGGAGACCCAGTACTTC CASSPLGDTWETQYF
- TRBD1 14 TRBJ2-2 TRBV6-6 TGTGCCAGCACCACCACAGGGGAAACCGGGGAGCTGTTTTTT CASTTTGETGELFF
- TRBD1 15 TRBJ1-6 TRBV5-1 TGCGCCAGCAGCTTGGTGCAGGGGGCCGGTTCACCCCTCCACTTT CASSLVQGAGSPLHF
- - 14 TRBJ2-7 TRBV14 TGTGCCAGCAGCCAACGGTCCTACTCCTACGAGCAGTACTTC CASSQRSYSYEQYF
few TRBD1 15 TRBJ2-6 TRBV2 TGTGCCAGCAGTGCGACAGGGGCTGGGGCCAACGTCCTGACTTTC CASSATGAGANVLTF
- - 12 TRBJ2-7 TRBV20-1 TGCAGTGCTAGAGGGGGGCGGGATGAGCAGTACTTC CSARGGRDEQYF
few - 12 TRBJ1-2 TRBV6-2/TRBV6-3 TGTGCCAGCAGTTACTACTCTAGCGGCTACACCTTC CASSYYSSGYTF
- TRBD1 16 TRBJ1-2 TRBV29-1 TGCAGCGTTGATCAGGACAGGGGCATACCTTTCTATGGCTACACCTTC CSVDQDRGIPFYGYTF
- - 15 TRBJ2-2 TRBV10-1 TGCGCCAGCAGTGAGGGCACGGCGGGGACCGGGGAGCTGTTTTTT CASSEGTAGTGELFF
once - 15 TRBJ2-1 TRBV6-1 TGTGCCAGCAGTGAACGGGGGTTGGGGTACAATGAGCAGTTCTTC CASSERGLGYNEQFF
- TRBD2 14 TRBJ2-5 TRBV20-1 TGCAGTGCCAGAAAGCGGGGGGTCCTGGAGACCCAGTACTTC CSARKRGVLETQYF
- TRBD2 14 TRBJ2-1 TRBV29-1 TGCAGCGTTGAAGAACTAGCGGGGGGAAATGAGCAGTTCTTC CSVEELAGGNEQFF
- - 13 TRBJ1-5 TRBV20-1 TGCAGTGCTAGAGGTTTGGGGCAACAGCCCCAGCATTTT CSARGLGQQPQHF